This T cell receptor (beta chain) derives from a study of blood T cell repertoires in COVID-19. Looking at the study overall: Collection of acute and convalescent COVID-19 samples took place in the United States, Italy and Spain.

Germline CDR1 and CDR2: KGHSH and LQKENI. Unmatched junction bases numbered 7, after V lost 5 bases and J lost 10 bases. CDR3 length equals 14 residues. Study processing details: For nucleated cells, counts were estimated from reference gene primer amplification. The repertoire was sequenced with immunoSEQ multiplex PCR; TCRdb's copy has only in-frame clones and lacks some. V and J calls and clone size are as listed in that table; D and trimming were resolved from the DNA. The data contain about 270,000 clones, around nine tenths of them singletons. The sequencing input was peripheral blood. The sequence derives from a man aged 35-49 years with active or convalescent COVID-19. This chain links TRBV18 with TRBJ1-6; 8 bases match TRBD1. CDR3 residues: CASSESDRESPLHF. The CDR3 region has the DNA TGTGCCAGCTCAGAGTCGGACAGGGAGTCACCCCTCCACTTT.